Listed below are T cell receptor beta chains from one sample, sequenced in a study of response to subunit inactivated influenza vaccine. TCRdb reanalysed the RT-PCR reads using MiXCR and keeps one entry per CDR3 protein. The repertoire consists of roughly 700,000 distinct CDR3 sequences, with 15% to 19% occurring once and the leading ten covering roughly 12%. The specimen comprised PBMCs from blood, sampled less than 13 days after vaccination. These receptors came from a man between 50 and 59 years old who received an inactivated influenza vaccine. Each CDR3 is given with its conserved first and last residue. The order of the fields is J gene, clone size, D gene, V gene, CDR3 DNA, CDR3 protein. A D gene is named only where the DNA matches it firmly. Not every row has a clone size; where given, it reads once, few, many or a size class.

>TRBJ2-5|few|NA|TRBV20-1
TGCAGTGCCCCAAGGAGTCCGTTTCGAGAGACCCAGTACTTC
CSAPRSPFRETQYF
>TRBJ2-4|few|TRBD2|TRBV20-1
TGCAGTGCTAGATTCGCTAGCGGGGGAGATCTAGCCAAAAACATTCAGTACTTC
CSARFASGGDLAKNIQYF
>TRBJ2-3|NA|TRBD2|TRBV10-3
TGTGCCATCAGAGCCGGGACTAGCGGGGGATTAACAGATACGCAGTATTTT
CAIRAGTSGGLTDTQYF
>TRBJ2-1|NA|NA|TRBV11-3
TGTGCCAGCAGCTTAGAGGCAGGGAAACACAATGAGCAGTTCTTC
CASSLEAGKHNEQFF
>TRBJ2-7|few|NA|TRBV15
TGTGCCACCAGCAGAGGCCCTAATGGGGTTCACGAGCAGTACTTC
CATSRGPNGVHEQYF
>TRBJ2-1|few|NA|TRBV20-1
TGCAGTGCTTTTCCGGGGTCGGATGATGAGCAGTTCTTC
CSAFPGSDDEQFF
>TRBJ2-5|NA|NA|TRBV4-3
TGCGCCAGCAGCCAAGGGGCCCAGGGGCAAGAGACCCAGTACTTC
CASSQGAQGQETQYF
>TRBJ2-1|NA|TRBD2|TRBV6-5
TGTGCCAGCAGTTTAATCGCGGGGGGGCCTCGGAATGAGCAGTTCTTC
CASSLIAGGPRNEQFF
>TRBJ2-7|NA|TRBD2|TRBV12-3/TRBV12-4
TGTGCCAGCAGAAGCGGGAGGTTCTCCTACGAGCAGTACTTC
CASRSGRFSYEQYF
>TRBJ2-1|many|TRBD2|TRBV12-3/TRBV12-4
TGTGCCAGCAGTTTCCTAGCGGGAGTAGGAGATGAGCAGTTCTTC
CASSFLAGVGDEQFF
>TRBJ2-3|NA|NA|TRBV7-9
TGTGCCAGCAGCTTGACGTATTTT
CASSLTYF
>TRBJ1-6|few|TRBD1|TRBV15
TGTGCCACCAGCAGGGGACAGGGGCATTCACCCCTCCACTTT
CATSRGQGHSPLHF
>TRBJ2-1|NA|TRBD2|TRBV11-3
TGTGCCAGCAGCTTACGGTCGGGAGGAGGCTACAATGAGCAGTTCTTC
CASSLRSGGGYNEQFF
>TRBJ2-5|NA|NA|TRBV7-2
TGTGCCAGCGGCGGGTACCAAGAGACCCAGTACTTC
CASGGYQETQYF
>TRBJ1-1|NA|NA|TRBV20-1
TGCAGTGCTAGACGGGGGATGAACACTGAAGCTTTCTTT
CSARRGMNTEAFF
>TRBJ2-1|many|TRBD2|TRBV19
TGTGCCAGTAAGAGCGGGAGTAGGGATGAGCAGTTCTTC
CASKSGSRDEQFF
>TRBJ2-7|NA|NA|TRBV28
TGTGCCAGCAGTTTAATAAGGGAGAAAGGCCACGAGCAGTACTTC
CASSLIREKGHEQYF
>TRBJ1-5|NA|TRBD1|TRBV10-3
TGTGCCATCAGTCCCTACAGGGGGAATCAGCCCCAGCATTTT
CAISPYRGNQPQHF
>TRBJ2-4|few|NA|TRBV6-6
TGTGCCAGCAGTCTCCCTAGGGGGAGGCAGTACTTC
CASSLPRGRQYF
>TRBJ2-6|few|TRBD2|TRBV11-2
TGTGCCAGCAGCTTAGATCGGGGGGGGTTTGGGGCCAACGTCCTGACTTTC
CASSLDRGGFGANVLTF
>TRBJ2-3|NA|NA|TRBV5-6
TGTGCCAGCAGCTTGGACCGGCTCAGGGGCAGAGATACGCAGTATTTT
CASSLDRLRGRDTQYF
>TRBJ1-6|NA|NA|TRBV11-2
TGTGCCAGCAGCTCACGGACAGTCTATTCACCCCTCCACTTT
CASSSRTVYSPLHF
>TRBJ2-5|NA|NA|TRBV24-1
TGTGCCACCAGTGATCGGACACCTTCGCAAGAGACCCAGTACTTC
CATSDRTPSQETQYF
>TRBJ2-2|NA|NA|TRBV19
TGTGCCAGTAGTACCGGGACCCCCGGGGAGCTGTTTTTT
CASSTGTPGELFF
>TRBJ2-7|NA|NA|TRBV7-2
TGTGCCAGCAGCTTAGGGGGTTCGATGAACGAGCAGTACTTC
CASSLGGSMNEQYF
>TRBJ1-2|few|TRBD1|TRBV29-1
TGCAGCGTTGAAGGACAGGGATATTATGGCTACACCTTC
CSVEGQGYYGYTF
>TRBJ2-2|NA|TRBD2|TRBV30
TGTGCCTGGAGTGGACTAGCGGGCACCGGGGAGCTGTTTTTT
CAWSGLAGTGELFF
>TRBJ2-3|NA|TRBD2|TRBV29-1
TGCAGCGTTGAAGGTCCGGGGACTAGCGGGAGAGATGCAGATACGCAGTATTTT
CSVEGPGTSGRDADTQYF
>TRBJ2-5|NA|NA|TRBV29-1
TGCAGCGTTGAACGTTATGGGGGGTTAGAGACCCAGTACTTC
CSVERYGGLETQYF
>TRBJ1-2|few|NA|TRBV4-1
TGCGCCAGCAGCCAAGATACCTACTATGGCTACACCTTC
CASSQDTYYGYTF
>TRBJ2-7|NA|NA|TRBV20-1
TGCAGTGCTAGGGTACCGGGATCCAGCTCCTACGAGCAGTACTTC
CSARVPGSSSYEQYF
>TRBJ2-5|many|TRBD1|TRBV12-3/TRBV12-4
TGTGCCAGCAGCTCCGGGACAGGACAAGAGACCCAGTACTTC
CASSSGTGQETQYF
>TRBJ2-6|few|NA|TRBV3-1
TGTGCCAGCAGCCATTTGACAGCTGGGGCCAACGTCCTGACTTTC
CASSHLTAGANVLTF
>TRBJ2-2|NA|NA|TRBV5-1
TGCGCCAGCAGCACTCAAGAAACCGGGGAGCTGTTTTTT
CASSTQETGELFF
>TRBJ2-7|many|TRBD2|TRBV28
TGTGCCATCGGACCTAGCGGTTACGAGCAGTACTTC
CAIGPSGYEQYF
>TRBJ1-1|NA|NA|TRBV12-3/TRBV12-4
TGTGCCAGCACCGCCACCCTGGGCAGGGGCGGGGACACTGAAGCTTTCTTT
CASTATLGRGGDTEAFF
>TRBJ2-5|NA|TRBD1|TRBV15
TGTGCCACCAGCACAGGGACAGAACAAGAGACCCAGTACTTC
CATSTGTEQETQYF
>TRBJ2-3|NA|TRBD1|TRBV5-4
TGTGCCAGCAGAGCGGACAGGGGCTCAGATACGCAGTATTTT
CASRADRGSDTQYF
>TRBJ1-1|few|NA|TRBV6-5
TGTGCCAGCAGTTATGAGGGGAGGACTGAAGCTTTCTTT
CASSYEGRTEAFF
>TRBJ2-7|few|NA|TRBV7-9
TGTGCCAGCAGCTTCGGGACAACCTACGAGCAGTACTTC
CASSFGTTYEQYF
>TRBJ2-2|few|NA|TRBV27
TGTGCCACCGGCCTTCGTGTGGGGGAGCTGTTTTTT
CATGLRVGELFF
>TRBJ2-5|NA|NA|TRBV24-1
TGTGCCACCAGTGATCCGGACTACCAAGAGACCCAGTACTTC
CATSDPDYQETQYF
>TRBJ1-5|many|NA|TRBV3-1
TGTGCCAGCAGCCAAGATCAGGGTTTTCAGCCCCAGCATTTT
CASSQDQGFQPQHF
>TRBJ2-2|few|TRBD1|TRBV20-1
TGCAGTGCTAGAAGGACAGGCGGCATGCCCGGGGAGCTGTTTTTT
CSARRTGGMPGELFF